This T cell receptor (beta chain) was captured in a study of blood T cell repertoires in COVID-19. Study-level background: Sample material is recorded as cDNA or gDNA derived from T cells, B-cell-depleted T cells, or PBMCs.

Here immunoSEQ multiplex PCR was the method, and the copy in TCRdb shows in-frame clones only, minus some. The sample contains about 190,000 clones, around 80% of which appear only once. The germline V gene encodes CDR1 MDHEN and CDR2 SYDVKM. The V end lost 4 bases, the J end lost 2 bases, and 11 bases lay between the germline ends. The CDR3 consists of 14 residues. This TCR was recovered from a man aged 30-40 years with active or convalescent COVID-19. The specimen was peripheral blood. J is TRBJ1-2 and V is TRBV28; no firm D call. This CDR3 is CASSSGGTNYGYTF. The DNA of the CDR3 is TGTGCCAGCAGTTCTGGAGGAACCAACTATGGCTACACCTTC.